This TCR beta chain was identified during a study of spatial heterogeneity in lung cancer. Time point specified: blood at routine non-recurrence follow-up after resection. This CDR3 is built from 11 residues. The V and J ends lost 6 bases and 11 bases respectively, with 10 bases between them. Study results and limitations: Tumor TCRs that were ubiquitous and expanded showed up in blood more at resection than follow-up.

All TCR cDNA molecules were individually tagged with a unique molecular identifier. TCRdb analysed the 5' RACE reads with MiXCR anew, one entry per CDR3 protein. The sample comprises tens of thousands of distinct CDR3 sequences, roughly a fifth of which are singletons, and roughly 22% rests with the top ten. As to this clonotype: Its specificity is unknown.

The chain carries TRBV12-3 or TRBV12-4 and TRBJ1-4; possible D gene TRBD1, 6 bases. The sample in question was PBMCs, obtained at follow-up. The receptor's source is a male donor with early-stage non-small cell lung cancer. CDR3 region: CASSLGGKLFF. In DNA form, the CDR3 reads TGTGCCAGCAGCCTAGGGGGGAAACTGTTTTTT.